Below are 18 T cell receptor beta chains sequenced from a single sample in a study of blood T cell repertoires in COVID-19. Profiling relied on immunoSEQ multiplex PCR, and the TCRdb table lists in-frame clones only, not all of them. The sample yields about 90,000 clones, roughly 90% seen once. Sequenced material: peripheral blood. Source of these receptors: a man aged 50 to 59 with COVID-19, enrolled during active disease.

This chain links TRBV6-5 with TRBJ1-2; TRBD1 aligns across 7 bases. This CDR3 is 13 amino acids long. Germline lookup yields CDR1 MNHEY and CDR2 SVGAGI. V trimming: 7 bases; J trimming: 5 bases; junction bases outside the gene matches: 7. Here the CDR3 reads CASTGQAGYGYTF. DNA for the CDR3: TGTGCCAGCACTGGACAGGCTGGGTATGGCTACACCTTC.

The chain couples TRBV2 to TRBJ2-3; 9 nucleotides line up with TRBD1. Germline CDR1 SNHLY, CDR2 FYNNEI. This CDR3 is built from 15 residues. V lost 6 bases, J lost 3 bases, and 7 bases stayed unmatched. The CDR3 coding sequence is TGTGCCAGCAGCGACCGGGACAGGGTAACAGATACGCAGTATTTT. It encodes CASSDRDRVTDTQYF.

The chain combines TRBV10-3 with TRBJ2-2, with 7 bases fitting TRBD1. The junction had 7 bases not matched to a gene; V was cut back by 5 bases and J by 1 base. Germline V CDR1 and CDR2: ENHRY, SYGVKD. The CDR3 has 16 residues. For the CDR3, the DNA is TGTGCCATCAGTACGTCGACAGGGAAGAACACCGGGGAGCTGTTTTTT. Its translation is CAISTSTGKNTGELFF.

The chain employs TRBV28 and TRBJ1-2, with TRBD1 matching 10 bases. Unmatched junction bases numbered 8, after V lost 11 bases and J lost 2 bases. This CDR3 has 14 residues. Germline V CDR1 and CDR2: MDHEN, SYDVKM. The CDR3 loop reads CAGTGTGVNYGYTF. The CDR3, as DNA: TGTGCCGGAACCGGGACAGGGGTGAACTATGGCTACACCTTC.

V and J are TRBV5-1 and TRBJ1-1, with TRBD1 matching over 7 bases. V lost 0 bases and J lost 2; bases outside the gene matches: 4. The CDR3 has 15 amino acids. Per germline, CDR1 SGHRS and CDR2 YFSETQ. This chain's CDR3 is CASSLAAGGNTEAFF. Written as DNA, the CDR3 is TGCGCCAGCAGCTTGGCAGCAGGGGGTAACACTGAAGCTTTCTTT.

V is TRBV5-1 and J is TRBJ1-2; the D is unclear. Germline V gene data show CDR1 as SGHRS and CDR2 as YFSETQ. Trimming shortened V by 1 base and J by 2 bases, and 6 bases separated the two germline ends. The CDR3 runs 13 residues. Here the CDR3 reads CASSLTDNYGYTF. The CDR3 DNA is TGCGCCAGCAGCTTGACAGACAACTATGGCTACACCTTC.

Details on this clone: The same CDR3 arises from other DNA sequences in this sample as well. The V and J genes are TRBV19 and TRBJ1-1; maybe TRBD1 (5 bases). The germline V gene encodes CDR1 LNHDA and CDR2 SQIVND (reference sequence). The CDR3 loop spans 14 amino acids. V was cut by 3 bases and J by 5 bases, with 13 bases left in between. Written as DNA, the CDR3 is TGTGCCAGTAGTATCGGCGGGGGAGGTACTGAAGCTTTCTTT. It yields the protein CASSIGGGGTEAFF.

This clone was detected only a few times. The rearrangement joins TRBV11-1 to TRBJ2-7; 8 nucleotides match TRBD1. The V gene end was trimmed by 5 bases and the J gene end by 9 bases; junction bases not matched to a gene: 9. From germline, CDR1 is SGHAT and CDR2 FQDESV (reference sequence). This CDR3 is 13 amino acids long. CDR3: CASSPEGTGWQYF. The CDR3, as DNA: TGTGCCAGCAGCCCCGAGGGGACAGGATGGCAGTACTTC.

V is TRBV6-5 and J is TRBJ1-3; possibly TRBD1 for D (6 bases). This CDR3 spans 14 amino acids. Between the trimmed V and J ends, which lost 6 bases and 4 bases, there was a span of 13 bases. The germline V gene has CDR1 MNHEY and CDR2 SVGAGI. The CDR3 DNA reads as TGTGCCAGCAGAGGACAGTTCATCGGAAACACCATATATTTT. Amino acids: CASRGQFIGNTIYF.

This clone is a singleton in its sample. The chain has TRBV4-2 and TRBJ2-5; tentative D call: TRBD2 (7 bases). Germline assignment: CDR1 LGHNA and CDR2 YNFKEQ. The V gene lost 4 bases and the J gene lost 4 bases, with 19 bases spanning the gap. This CDR3 has 16 amino acids. The CDR3 protein is CASSPGEGGLGETQYF. DNA for the CDR3: TGTGCCAGCAGCCCCGGGGAGGGGGGGCTGGGAGAGACCCAGTACTTC.

The chain combines TRBV11-2 with TRBJ2-3; 7 nucleotides agree with TRBD1. The CDR3 covers 14 residues. The germline V gene encodes CDR1 SGHAT and CDR2 FQNNGV. With V trimmed by 5 bases and J by 5 bases, 7 bases remained unmatched. The CDR3 sequence is CASSINTGVDTQYF. Here the CDR3 DNA reads TGTGCCAGCAGCATTAATACAGGGGTAGATACGCAGTATTTT.

The chain couples TRBV6-5 to TRBJ1-2; D remains ambiguous. From germline, CDR1 is MNHEY and CDR2 SVGAGI. V was clipped by 0 bases and J by 5 bases, with 10 bases between them. The CDR3 covers 14 residues. In DNA, the CDR3 is TGTGCCAGCAGTTACTCAGATTCGGGTTATGGCTACACCTTC. It is translated as CASSYSDSGYGYTF.

The chain is built from TRBV4-1 and TRBJ2-7; D might be TRBD2 (5 bases). The CDR3 is made up of 14 amino acids. V lost 3 bases and J lost 2, with 11 bases in between. Germline assignment: CDR1 MGHRA and CDR2 YSYEKL. The CDR3 DNA reads as TGCGCCAGCAGCCAGAGGACTGCCGCCTACGAGCAGTACTTC. As protein: CASSQRTAAYEQYF.

In this sample, this clone turned up once. The gene calls are TRBV12-3 or TRBV12-4 and TRBJ1-6; TRBD1 is a possible D gene (6 bases). The V and J ends lost 4 bases and 10 bases respectively, with 11 bases between them. This CDR3 region has 13 residues. The CDR3 here is CASSYTGQSPLHF. CDR3 coding DNA: TGTGCCAGCAGTTATACAGGGCAATCACCCCTCCACTTT.

J is TRBJ2-7 and V is TRBV4-1, with a weak D call TRBD2 (6 bases). The germline CDR1 and CDR2 sequences are MGHRA and YSYEKL. V was shortened by 4 bases and J by 2 bases, with 15 bases between the two germline ends. The CDR3 totals 15 residues. The chain's CDR3 is CASSPAGPRAYEQYF. The CDR3 bases are TGCGCCAGCAGCCCAGCGGGTCCTCGGGCCTACGAGCAGTACTTC.

This CDR3 reads CSVDGTSWETQYF. For the CDR3, the DNA is TGCAGCGTTGACGGGACTAGCTGGGAGACCCAGTACTTC. This chain links TRBV29-1 with TRBJ2-5, with 9 bases lining up with TRBD2. This CDR3 has 13 residues. V shed 3 bases, J shed 5 bases, and the junction held 4 bases outside the gene matches. CDR1 is SQVTM and CDR2 is ANQGSEA in the germline V gene.

J is TRBJ2-3 and V is TRBV24-1, with D perhaps matching TRBD2 (6 bases). The CDR3 is made up of 15 amino acids. Germline V CDR1 and CDR2: KGHDR, SFDVKD. V lost 4 bases to trimming and J lost 3 bases, with 13 bases between them. The CDR3 DNA sequence: TGTGCCACCAGTGAGAGGATAGCGGAAACAGATACGCAGTATTTT. It encodes CATSERIAETDTQYF.

The DNA for the CDR3 is TGTGCCAGCAGTGAAGCGCGGGTGTACCTCGAAGACACTGAAGCTTTCTTT. Protein: CASSEARVYLEDTEAFF. This chain uses TRBV2 with TRBJ1-1; unclear D gene. CDR1 is SNHLY and CDR2 is FYNNEI in the germline V gene. The CDR3 length is 17 residues. Trimming stripped 0 bases from V and 3 bases from J, with 17 bases between.